This TCR beta chain stems from a study of shared clonotypes between healthy human individuals. CDR3 size: 16 residues. Note on this clone: As yet, its antigen is unknown.

The study's findings and limits: Researchers found naive subsets generally carried larger estimated richness than memory subsets. Enrolling few donors narrowed the genetic and exposure-history diversity that was represented. Investigators collected only blood, and repertoires in tissues likely differ.

The run depth of the assay was deep. Sequencing was performed with immunoSEQ multiplex PCR; in TCRdb, only in-frame clones are kept and a portion is missing. There are about 2 million clones in the sample; 85% to 95% occur only once, and 0.1% to 0.15% lies in the top ten. This clonotype originated in a man aged 18 to 29 in good health. J is TRBJ1-1 and V is TRBV21-1. TRBV21-1 is a pseudogene. Sequencing was performed on naive CD4+ T cells sorted from blood. As for subset: CD45RA+ positively selected. CDR3 sequence (DNA): TGTGCCAGCAGCAAAAGCTTTTTGGAGCTGAACACTGAAGCTTTCTTT. The encoded protein is CASSKSFLELNTEAFF.